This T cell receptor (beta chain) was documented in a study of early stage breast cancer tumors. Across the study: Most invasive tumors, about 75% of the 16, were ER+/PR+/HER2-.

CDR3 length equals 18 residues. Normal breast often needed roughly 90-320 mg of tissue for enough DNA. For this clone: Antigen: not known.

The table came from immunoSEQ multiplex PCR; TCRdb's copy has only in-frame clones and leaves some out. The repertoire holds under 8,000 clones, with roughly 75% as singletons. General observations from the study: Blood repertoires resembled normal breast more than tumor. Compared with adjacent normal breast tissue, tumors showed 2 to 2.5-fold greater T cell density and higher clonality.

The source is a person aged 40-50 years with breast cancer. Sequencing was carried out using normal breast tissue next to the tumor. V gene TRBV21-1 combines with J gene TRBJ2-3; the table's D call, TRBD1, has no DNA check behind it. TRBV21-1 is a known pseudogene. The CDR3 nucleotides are TGTGCCAGCAGCAAAAATACTGGGACAGGGGGCAATTCAGATACGCAGTATTTT. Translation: CASSKNTGTGGNSDTQYF.